This T cell receptor (beta chain) was observed in a study of PD-1 blockade in classical Hodgkin lymphoma (dated by TCRdb to the early 2020s). For the wider study: Nivolumab dosing was 3 mg/kg intravenously every 2 weeks, continuing until either disease progression or unacceptable toxicity. To define a peripheral blood immune signature of response to PD-1 blockade in classical Hodgkin lymphoma, the study combined TCR beta sequencing with CyTOF. What the research found in general, with its limitations: Trial patients with a complete response had baseline diversity similar to that of newly diagnosed patients, while partial responders and progressors had significantly lower diversity. Baseline TCR diversity was reported to be lower in newly diagnosed patients than in healthy donors, and even lower in relapsed/refractory patients. Lower diversity was observed in patients in whom nivolumab was started less than 1 year after ASCT, and these patients were excluded from later analyses so that confounding by immune reconstitution would be avoided. By C4D1, a significant rise was seen in CD4+ TCR diversity but not in CD8+ TCR diversity (p=0.0027 vs p=0.16), and the rise was most apparent among complete responders (p=0.02). The study was limited to a single clinical trial cohort, and causes of repertoire differences, possibly disease activity or prior therapy, remained undefined.

Notes on this clone: Its recognized antigen is unknown. Base qualities are missing; no much larger clone stands one base away.

The CDR3 runs 14 residues from the cysteine to the phenylalanine. The CDR3 DNA has 42 bases and is translated from base 1. At the junction V is shortened by 1 base and J by 4 bases, with 12 bases in between. CDR1 and CDR2 are drawn from the germline V gene: SGDLS, YYNGEE. Genomic DNA was extracted with the Qiagen DNeasy kit from unsorted PBMCs and from negatively selected CD4+ and CD8+ fractions. TCR beta CDR3 regions were subjected to amplification by immunoSEQ multiplex PCR with primers that anneal to V and J segments. Amplification bias was minimized using a synthetic immune receptor repertoire, and residual bias was removed computationally after sequencing. Concerning the study's data processing: Custom Python scripts were used to quantify repertoire diversity as the Shannon entropy index. The unsorted, CD4+ and CD8+ repertoires were each analyzed separately, with the exception of combined analyses, where CD4+ and CD8+ sequences were merged in silico. Clonal expansion was defined as at least a 2-fold frequency increase after treatment relative to C1D1, with a pseudocount of 0.5 for undetected baseline clones. Clones with 0 or 1 copy at C1D1 were defined as singleton clones, while clones with 2 or more copies were defined as non-singleton clones. By matching protein sequences in sorted samples from the same patient, clones expanded in unsorted samples were annotated as CD4+, CD8+ or unknown. Wilcoxon tests were applied to paired samples to test diversity changes from C1D1 to C4D1. Here the immuneACCESS table is served through TCRdb, limited to in-frame sequences with V and J called. Missing clones are a known gap in these copies; in checked studies unresolved V genes cover under half, and the rest lacks a known reason. V, J and clone size reflect that table, while D and trimming were determined from the DNA. Across this sample there are tens of thousands of clones, with approximately 67% seen only once. Clones ranked in the top ten supply approximately 4% of the sample.

The time point label for this specimen denotes: cycle 4 day 1 (C4D1), after 6 weeks of nivolumab. Relapse after autologous stem cell transplantation had occurred in all trial patients, and cohorts A, B and C were distinguished by prior brentuximab vedotin exposure. The trial cohort comprised approximately 55 patients with relapsed/refractory classical Hodgkin lymphoma whose best overall responses were complete response, partial response or progressive disease. Trial patients were treated with single-agent nivolumab in the multi-cohort phase II CheckMate 205 trial. An independent review committee assessed best overall response by applying the 2007 International Working Group response criteria. Trial PBMCs were collected immediately before nivolumab initiation (C1D1) and during therapy at cycle 2 day 1 and cycle 4 day 1. Peripheral blood was collected in 8 mL Vacutainer Cell Preparation Tubes, from which PBMCs were isolated by centrifugation and then cryopreserved.

The chain uses TRBV9 and TRBJ2-7, with no confidently assigned D gene. This TCR derives from a human donor with classical Hodgkin lymphoma. Sample: peripheral blood mononuclear cells (PBMCs), taken before the fourth cycle of nivolumab. The DNA reads TGTGCCAGCAGCGTATCATCAGGAGTATACGAGCAGTACTTC. The encoded protein is CASSVSSGVYEQYF.